Sample share makes the clone carrying this T cell receptor (beta chain) medium-sized. Antigen specificity is unknown. This sample is part of a study of CD8 T cells in ankylosing spondylitis. General observations from the study: Typical of ankylosing spondylitis blood, it appeared, was a TCR beta motif of seven to nine highly homologous variants. In synovial fluid and blood from reactive arthritis, some motif variants were previously reported.

As the method for making TCR beta libraries, quantitative 5'-RACE with molecular barcodes was used. TCRdb reanalysed the 5' RACE reads using MiXCR and keeps one entry per CDR3 protein. The sample holds around 9,100 distinct CDR3 sequences, roughly 6% seen once. CDR1 and CDR2 from the germline V gene are SGDLS and YYNGEE. The V end lost 3 bases, the J end lost 2 bases, and 12 bases lay between the germline ends. CDR3 length: 15 residues. The V call is TRBV9, the J call TRBJ1-5; no clear D gene. This sequence was found in a female donor with ankylosing spondylitis or in good health (not recorded which). The sequencing sample was made of blood, either unsorted or a sorted T cell fraction (not recorded which). This chain's CDR3 is CASSADSVGNQPQHF. For the CDR3, the DNA is TGTGCCAGCAGCGCTGACTCGGTGGGCAATCAGCCCCAGCATTTT.